Described below is a single TCR beta chain sequence and its context. Assay: immunoSEQ multiplex PCR; the TCRdb copy retains only in-frame clones and omits some. The top ten clones hold 9.5% to 15% of a sample with some 76,000 clones, over 80% of them seen once. These data come from a study of blood T cell repertoires in COVID-19. Study information: Sources were T cells, B-cell-depleted T cells, or PBMCs; the material itself was cDNA or gDNA.

The Seattle patients, enrolled during active infection, were followed longitudinally. There are 16 residues in the CDR3. Germline values: CDR1 SEHNR, CDR2 FQNEAQ (reference sequence). Trimming cost V 4 bases and J 0 bases, with 12 bases left between them. Sequencing used peripheral blood. The chain couples TRBV7-9 to TRBJ1-4, with TRBD1 as a possible D gene (6 bases). This receptor was identified in a man aged 50 or older with COVID-19, enrolled during active disease. CDR3 region: CASSSRTAATNEKLFF. The CDR3 DNA reads as TGTGCCAGCAGCTCCCGGACAGCAGCAACTAATGAAAAACTGTTTTTT.